The next 23 T cell receptor beta chains were all read from a single sample in a study of blood T cell repertoires in COVID-19. Repertoires were generated with immunoSEQ multiplex PCR, while TCRdb's copy carries only in-frame clones and drops some. The table records 100,000 to 150,000 clones, 82% of them present only once. Sequenced input: peripheral blood. These receptors were collected from a human donor in a cohort sampled during active COVID-19.

This sequence joins TRBV10-3 and TRBJ1-1; 9 bases fit TRBD1. Germline V gene lookup returns CDR1 ENHRY and CDR2 SYGVKD. The CDR3 totals 16 residues. Trimming removed 6 bases from V and 9 bases from J; junction bases left unmatched: 17. CDR3 bases: TGTGCCATCAGCGGACAGGGGCGGAGAGGGAGGGACCAAGCTTTCTTT. It translates to CAISGQGRRGRDQAFF.

This clone was recorded at least ten times. The chain couples TRBV6-2 or TRBV6-3 to TRBJ2-7; D call uncertain. V lost 0 bases, J lost 3 bases, and 9 bases lay in between. The CDR3 extends over 14 amino acids. CDR1 and CDR2 from the germline V gene are MNHEY and SVGEGT. The CDR3 spells CASSYSSMVYEQYF. DNA of the CDR3: TGTGCCAGCAGTTACTCGAGTATGGTCTACGAGCAGTACTTC.

This chain uses TRBV29-1 with TRBJ1-6; 9 bases map to TRBD1. Germline CDR1 is SQVTM and CDR2 is ANQGSEA. Trimming cost V 1 base and J 4 bases; bases outside gene matches: 8. The length of the CDR3 is 17 residues. The CDR3 nucleotides read TGCAGCGTTGAAGGTATTACCGGGACAGGGTATAATTCACCCCTCCACTTT. This gives the protein CSVEGITGTGYNSPLHF.

This rearrangement joins TRBV6-6 to TRBJ2-3, with 12 bases aligning to TRBD1. CDR3 length equals 14 residues. Germline V gene data show CDR1 as MNHNY and CDR2 as SVGAGI (reference sequence). The junction had 2 bases not matched to a gene; V was cut back by 4 bases and J by 6 bases. The CDR3 DNA follows: TGTGCCAGCAGTTCGGGACAGGGGGCGGATACGCAGTATTTT. Translation: CASSSGQGADTQYF.

V is TRBV7-8 and J is TRBJ1-1; tentative D call: TRBD1 (5 bases). Germline CDR1 is SGHVS and CDR2 is FQNEAQ. The CDR3 contains 16 residues. V lost 0 bases and J 0 bases, leaving 11 bases between the germline ends. Written as DNA, the CDR3 is TGTGCCAGCAGCTTAGCCGTGAAGGGGATGAACACTGAAGCTTTCTTT. Protein product: CASSLAVKGMNTEAFF.

This clone has a single count. V and J are TRBV12-5 and TRBJ2-6; 7 nucleotides line up with TRBD1. The CDR3 is 19 residues long. V was clipped by 6 bases and J by 0 bases; unmatched bases: 14. Germline V gene lookup returns CDR1 LGHNT and CDR2 FRNRAP. CDR3 nucleotide sequence: TGTGCTAGTGGAACCGATTACAGGGGCCTTGGCTCTGGGGCCAACGTCCTGACTTTC. Its translation is CASGTDYRGLGSGANVLTF.

The chain links TRBV6-1 to TRBJ2-7, with TRBD2 as a possible D gene (7 bases). Trimming pared 2 bases from V and 0 bases from J, leaving 11 bases between. Germline V gives CDR1 MNHNS, CDR2 SASEGT. CDR3 length equals 15 residues. In nucleotides, the CDR3 is TGTGCCAGCAGTGAAAACGGGGGGCCCTCCTACGAGCAGTACTTC. Encoded protein: CASSENGGPSYEQYF.

This chain connects TRBV7-2 to TRBJ2-7; a weak D match, TRBD2 (6 bases). Looked up from germline, CDR1 is SGHTA and CDR2 is FQGNSA. The CDR3 is 16 amino acids. The V end lost 5 bases, the J end lost 4 bases, and 21 bases lay between the germline ends. CDR3 region: CASSLGALGREYEQYF. CDR3 bases: TGTGCCAGCAGCCTAGGGGCCCTCGGGCGGGAATACGAGCAGTACTTC.

This sequence joins TRBV11-2 and TRBJ1-6; D might be TRBD1 (6 bases). Germline V lookup: CDR1 SGHAT, CDR2 FQNNGV. Trimming left V 1 base short and J 9 bases short, with 16 bases between. There are 16 residues in the CDR3. CDR3 DNA sequence: TGTGCCAGCAGCTTAGGGATGGGGGGGCAGGGTTCACCCCTCCACTTT. It specifies CASSLGMGGQGSPLHF.

The J gene is TRBJ1-1, the V gene TRBV4-3; D not resolved. The length of the CDR3 is 17 residues. Trimming left V 1 base short and J 1 base short, with 16 bases between. The germline CDR1 and CDR2 sequences are LGHNA and YSLEER. The CDR3 spells CASSQAWADPPNTEAFF. CDR3 DNA sequence: TGCGCCAGCAGCCAAGCTTGGGCTGATCCTCCGAACACTGAAGCTTTCTTT.

The rearrangement links TRBV19 to TRBJ2-1, with D perhaps TRBD2 (5 bases). Trimming stripped 7 bases from V and 4 bases from J, with 14 bases between. The CDR3 totals 14 residues. Germline CDR1 and CDR2: LNHDA and SQIVND (reference sequence). Written as DNA, the CDR3 is TGTGCCAGTACCAATGGAGGATTTTACAATGAGCAGTTCTTC. It codes for CASTNGGFYNEQFF.

The chain combines TRBV10-3 with TRBJ1-1; weak D call: TRBD1 (6 bases). The CDR3 spans 14 residues. Trimming took off 6 bases at V and 1 base at J, with 12 bases between the two ends. The germline gives CDR1 ENHRY, CDR2 SYGVKD. As DNA, the CDR3 is TGTGCCATCAGCCGAGAACAGGGGAACACTGAAGCTTTCTTT. Translation: CAISREQGNTEAFF.

This chain uses TRBV9 with TRBJ1-1; 9 bases line up with TRBD1. This CDR3 has 15 amino acids. Germline V gives CDR1 SGDLS, CDR2 YYNGEE. Unmatched junction bases numbered 11, after V lost 6 bases and J lost 5 bases. CDR3 region: CASIITGGLGTEAFF. CDR3 DNA: TGTGCCAGCATCATAACAGGGGGCTTGGGGACTGAAGCTTTCTTT.

The rearrangement links TRBV14 to TRBJ2-7; TRBD1 aligns across 7 bases. Germline assignment: CDR1 SGHDN and CDR2 FVKESK. This CDR3 spans 17 amino acids. V shed 1 base, J shed 0 bases, and the junction held 9 bases outside the gene matches. CDR3 loop: CASSQGRGSKSSYEQYF. CDR3 bases: TGTGCCAGCAGCCAAGGCAGGGGGAGCAAAAGCTCCTACGAGCAGTACTTC.

The chain uses TRBV7-6 and TRBJ2-5; the D gene is possibly TRBD2 (6 bases). This CDR3 has 13 amino acids. V dropped 3 bases and J dropped 5 bases, with 10 bases sitting between them. Germline V lookup: CDR1 SGHVS, CDR2 FNYEAQ. CDR3 residues: CASSFGGWETQYF. The CDR3 DNA reads as TGTGCCAGCAGCTTTGGGGGGTGGGAGACCCAGTACTTC. Filled out from reference TRBV7-6 and TRBJ2-5, the complete variable domain reads GAGVSQSPRYKVTKRGQDVALRCDPISGHVSLYWYRQALGQGPEFLTYFNYEAQQDKSGLPNDRFSAERPEGSISTLTIQRTEQRDSAMYRCASSFGGWETQYFGPGTRLLVL.

The chain carries TRBV14 and TRBJ2-7; a possible D gene is TRBD2 (5 bases). In germline, CDR1 is SGHDN, CDR2 FVKESK. The CDR3 contains 13 residues. The germline V and J ends were trimmed by 5 bases and 2 bases, with 10 bases remaining between them. The CDR3 reads CASSERGTYEQYF. CDR3 DNA sequence: TGTGCCAGCAGCGAAAGAGGGACCTACGAGCAGTACTTC.

The chain combines TRBV6-6 with TRBJ2-7; 7 nucleotides agree with TRBD2. CDR1 is MNHNY and CDR2 is SVGAGI in the germline V gene (reference sequence). The CDR3 has 13 residues. The V gene end was trimmed by 6 bases and the J gene end by 3 bases; junction bases not matched to a gene: 5. CDR3 nucleotide sequence: TGTGCCAGCAGGAGCGGGGAGAGCTACGAGCAGTACTTC. Translating it yields CASRSGESYEQYF.

The rearrangement joins TRBV28 to TRBJ1-2, with D tentatively TRBD1 (5 bases). The CDR3 extends over 13 amino acids. The V and J ends lost 8 bases and 5 bases respectively, with 15 bases between them. Germline V gene sequence: CDR1 MDHEN, CDR2 SYDVKM. The CDR3 DNA is TGTGCCAGCGGGGCAACAGTCTATTATGGCTACACCTTC. Translating it yields CASGATVYYGYTF.

The gene calls are TRBV7-6 and TRBJ1-2; 7 bases are shared with TRBD1. After removal of 1 base from V and 8 bases from J, the junction contained 7 bases not matched to a gene. The length of the CDR3 is 14 residues. Germline assignment: CDR1 SGHVS and CDR2 FNYEAQ. Here the CDR3 reads CASSLGQGGRGYTF. DNA for the CDR3: TGTGCCAGCAGCTTAGGTCAGGGGGGACGGGGCTACACCTTC.

In this sample, this clone turned up once. J is TRBJ2-7 and V is TRBV7-2; 8 nucleotides match TRBD2. Germline trimming cut 5 bases from V and 1 base from J; bases unmatched to any gene: 4. Germline-derived CDR1 and CDR2 are SGHTA and FQGNSA. This CDR3 comprises 14 residues. CDR3 residues: CASSPTSGSYEQYF. The CDR3 DNA is TGTGCCAGCAGCCCCACTAGCGGATCCTACGAGCAGTACTTC. The full variable domain, rest sourced from reference TRBV7-2 and TRBJ2-7, is GAGVSQSPSNKVTEKGKDVELRCDPISGHTALYWYRQSLGQGLEFLIYFQGNSAPDKSGLPSDRFSAERTGGSVSTLTIQRTQQEDSAVYLCASSPTSGSYEQYFGPGTRLTVT.

This clone was recorded a few times. This chain links TRBV6-5 with TRBJ2-7; 7 bases are shared with TRBD2. J lost 5 bases, V lost 11 bases, and 15 bases had no gene match. This CDR3 has 14 amino acids. Per the germline V gene, CDR1 is MNHEY and CDR2 is SVGAGI. CDR3 bases: TGTGCCGTAGGTATTGGGGGAGGGATCGACGAGCAGTACTTC. Its protein is CAVGIGGGIDEQYF.

This clone was counted only a few times. This chain joins TRBV11-2 and TRBJ2-2, with D maybe TRBD1 (6 bases). Germline V gene lookup returns CDR1 SGHAT and CDR2 FQNNGV. The V and J ends lost 5 bases and 6 bases respectively, with 16 bases between them. The CDR3 has 15 residues. CDR3 sequence: CASSPGPGAPGELFF. The CDR3 region has the DNA TGTGCCAGCAGCCCTGGCCCAGGGGCGCCCGGGGAGCTGTTTTTT.

The CDR3 DNA is TGTGCCAGCAGCCCCCAGGGAGGACGGAGCTACACCTTC. This encodes CASSPQGGRSYTF. The genes are TRBV2 and TRBJ1-2, with TRBD1 as a possible D gene (5 bases). The V end was cut by 6 bases, the J end by 9 bases, with 17 bases between. Germline loops: CDR1 SNHLY, CDR2 FYNNEI. The CDR3 has 13 residues.